The 9 T cell receptor beta chains given below trace back to one sample, sequenced in a study of cytotoxic CD8 clonotypes in ibrutinib-treated CLL. The repertoire was sequenced with immunoSEQ multiplex PCR; TCRdb's copy has only in-frame clones and lacks some. The table lists around 70,000 clones, 80% of them singletons. The specimen comprised PBMCs, sampled at disease progression, from a patient treated with ibrutinib. All receptors derive from a human donor with chronic lymphocytic leukemia.

The chain recombines TRBV27 with TRBJ2-5; 9 bases are shared with TRBD2. The end of the DNA fits TRBJ2-7 better, so the J call may be wrong. The CDR3 sequence is 15 residues long. Germline CDR1 and CDR2: MNHEY and SMNVEV (reference sequence). The CDR3 protein is CASSLSLAGAVEQYF. In nucleotides, the CDR3 is TGTGCCAGCAGTTTATCGTTAGCGGGAGCTGTCGAGCAGTACTTC.

The chain has TRBV19 and TRBJ1-2; weak D call: TRBD1 (5 bases). The CDR3 is 14 residues long. Germline CDR1 LNHDA, CDR2 SQIVND (reference sequence). V gave up 5 bases and J gave up 4 bases, with 14 bases separating them. The chain's CDR3 is CASSYGTASYGYTF. The CDR3 DNA reads as TGTGCCAGTAGTTACGGGACCGCTTCCTATGGCTACACCTTC.

The gene calls are TRBV18 and TRBJ1-5; D is possibly TRBD1 (6 bases). CDR1 is KGHSH and CDR2 is LQKENI in the germline V gene. V lost 0 bases to trimming and J lost 1 base, with 10 bases between them. This CDR3 contains 16 residues. CDR3 region: CASSPPGAGSNQPQHF. For the CDR3, the DNA is TGTGCCAGCTCACCACCGGGGGCAGGGAGCAATCAGCCCCAGCATTTT.

This clone was counted between two and nine times. The V call is TRBV9, the J call TRBJ2-1, with D hard to call. The CDR3 is made up of 14 amino acids. V lost 0 bases and J lost 8, with 12 bases in between. Germline lookup yields CDR1 SGDLS and CDR2 YYNGEE. The CDR3 DNA sequence: TGTGCCAGCAGCGTAGTTTACTCTGCCGATGAGCAGTTCTTC. This encodes CASSVVYSADEQFF.

This clone was seen a few times. V usage is TRBV30 and J usage is TRBJ1-2, with no clear D. The CDR3 sequence is 14 residues long. V lost 4 bases and J lost 5, with 17 bases in between. CDR1 is GTSNPN and CDR2 is SVGIG in the germline V gene (reference sequence). The CDR3 loop is CAWTPGSAGYGYTF. For the CDR3, the DNA is TGTGCCTGGACGCCCGGGTCCGCGGGGTATGGCTACACCTTC. Using reference TRBV30 and TRBJ1-2 for the parts outside the CDR3, the full variable domain is SQTIHQWPATLVQPVGSPLSLECTVEGTSNPNLYWYRQAAGRGLQLLFYSVGIGQISSEVPQNLSASRPQDRQFILSSKKLLLSDSGFYLCAWTPGSAGYGYTFGSGTRLTVV.

This chain joins TRBV18 and TRBJ1-2; 11 bases line up with TRBD1. The germline gives CDR1 KGHSH, CDR2 LQKENI. The CDR3 runs to 14 residues. Trimming cost V 4 bases and J 6 bases; bases outside gene matches: 4. CDR3: CASSLGTGGDGYTF. DNA for the CDR3: TGTGCCAGCTCACTCGGGACAGGGGGTGATGGCTACACCTTC.

V usage is TRBV27 and J usage is TRBJ1-4; 9 nucleotides align to TRBD1. The V gene end was trimmed by 4 bases and the J gene end by 8 bases; junction bases not matched to a gene: 8. This CDR3 region has 15 residues. Germline CDR1 and CDR2: MNHEY and SMNVEV (reference sequence). The CDR3 here is CASSSGTGPWEKLFF. The CDR3 DNA sequence: TGTGCCAGCAGTTCCGGGACAGGGCCCTGGGAAAAACTGTTTTTT.

This clone has a count of ten or more. V usage is TRBV30 and J usage is TRBJ1-1; tentative D call: TRBD1 (5 bases). V was shortened by 0 bases and J by 4 bases, with 9 bases between the two germline ends. Germline assignment: CDR1 GTSNPN and CDR2 SVGIG (reference sequence). This CDR3 contains 13 residues. CDR3 nucleotide sequence: TGTGCCTGGAGTGTCCTGGGGGGCACTGAAGCTTTCTTT. Residues: CAWSVLGGTEAFF. The whole variable domain, filled in from reference TRBV30 and TRBJ1-1, reads SQTIHQWPATLVQPVGSPLSLECTVEGTSNPNLYWYRQAAGRGLQLLFYSVGIGQISSEVPQNLSASRPQDRQFILSSKKLLLSDSGFYLCAWSVLGGTEAFFGQGTRLTVV.

The chain combines TRBV5-6 with TRBJ2-3, with D possibly called TRBD1 or TRBD2 (5 bases each). Per the germline V gene, CDR1 is SGHDT and CDR2 is YYEEEE. Trimming pared 3 bases from V and 5 bases from J, leaving 16 bases between. This CDR3 has 15 amino acids. The CDR3 DNA reads as TGTGCCAGCAGCTACAGTGGCAGAGGGGTAGATACGCAGTATTTT. The encoded protein is CASSYSGRGVDTQYF. Using reference TRBV5-6 and TRBJ2-3 for the parts outside the CDR3, the full variable domain is DAGVTQSPTHLIKTRGQQVTLRCSPKSGHDTVSWYQQALGQGPQFIFQYYEEEERQRGNFPDRFSGHQFPNYSSELNVNALLLGDSALYLCASSYSGRGVDTQYFGPGTRLTVL.